This entry lists 13 T cell receptor beta chains sequenced from one sample in a study of T cells in Graves' hyperthyroidism and ophthalmopathy (dated by TCRdb to about 2019). The library was made by multiplex PCR. Instrument on record: Illumina HiSeq 2000. Amplification of TCR beta CDR3 regions was carried out from RNA transcripts. The first round of RT-PCR for the TCR CDR3 was performed with the HTBI primer set and the Qiagen OneStep RT-PCR kit. The public reads were reprocessed in TCRdb via fastp at Q25 and MiXCR, keeping in-frame beta chains. Records with the same CDR3 protein are collapsed into one entry carrying the most frequent genes and DNA. The sample table records a few hundred thousand distinct CDR3 sequences; 20% of these occur just once. Around 27% of the sample belongs to the ten largest clones. Sequenced sample: blood. These TCRs come from a man between 18 and 29 years old with Graves' hyperthyroidism.

The genes are TRBV6-1 and TRBJ1-5; tentatively, D is TRBD1 (5 bases). CDR3 length: 15 amino acids. Germline CDR1 and CDR2: MNHNS and SASEGT. The V gene lost 6 bases and the J gene lost 0 bases, with 12 bases spanning the gap. CDR3 coding DNA: TGTGCCAGCAGGGGGACGGAACGTAGCAATCAGCCCCAGCATTTT. Its translation is CASRGTERSNQPQHF.

This clonotype was seen at least ten times. The chain joins TRBV6-1 to TRBJ1-2; TRBD1 agrees at 7 bases. CDR1 is MNHNS and CDR2 is SASEGT in the germline V gene. The J segment lost 5 bases and the V segment lost 6 bases, leaving 12 bases of the junction unmatched. The CDR3 is 15 amino acids. CDR3 sequence (DNA): TGTGCCAGCAGCCCCTCCGCTCAGGGGGGGTATGGCTACACCTTC. Translation gives CASSPSAQGGYGYTF.

This chain joins TRBV5-6 and TRBJ2-3, with D perhaps TRBD2 (5 bases). Per the germline V gene, CDR1 is SGHDT and CDR2 is YYEEEE. V lost 1 base and J lost 0, with 9 bases in between. CDR3 length: 15 residues. CDR3 amino acids: CASSLIRESTDTQYF. Here the CDR3 DNA reads TGTGCCAGCAGCTTGATACGGGAAAGCACAGATACGCAGTATTTT.

This clonotype was counted at least ten times. No conserved phenylalanine or tryptophan ends this CDR3, so it is likely a read error. J is TRBJ1-3 and V is TRBV6-5, with unresolved D. This CDR3 is built from 17 residues. Trimming took off 0 bases at V and 4 bases at J, with 16 bases between the two ends. From germline, CDR1 is MNHEY and CDR2 SVGAGI. The CDR3 protein is CASSYSIQLGIGNTIYL. The CDR3 coding sequence is TGTGCCAGCAGTTACTCGATACAGCTAGGGATAGGAAACACCATATATCTT.

This clonotype was recorded at least ten times. The V call is TRBV6-1, the J call TRBJ2-5, with 8 bases aligning to TRBD1. Germline CDR1 is MNHNS and CDR2 is SASEGT. The CDR3 extends over 13 amino acids. V shed 6 bases and J 4 bases; nucleotides not matched to a gene: 4. The CDR3 coding sequence is TGTGCCAGCAGCCCCGACAGGGGAGAGACCCAGTACTTC. The encoded protein is CASSPDRGETQYF.

The chain combines TRBV9 with TRBJ1-2; tentative D call: TRBD1 (5 bases). With 0 bases removed from V and 6 bases from J, the gap between germline ends came to 15 bases. The length of the CDR3 is 15 residues. Germline V gene sequence: CDR1 SGDLS, CDR2 YYNGEE. The CDR3 loop is CASSVVPQAPDGYTF. CDR3 coding DNA: TGTGCCAGCAGCGTAGTCCCACAGGCGCCTGATGGCTACACCTTC.

This clonotype was observed at least ten times. V is TRBV6-1 and J is TRBJ1-5; TRBD1 agrees at 7 bases. CDR3 length: 15 amino acids. Trimming took 0 bases from V and 4 from J; bases not matched to a gene: 3. CDR1 and CDR2 from the germline V gene are MNHNS and SASEGT. CDR3 sequence (DNA): TGTGCCAGCAGTGAAGCGCCAGGGGGGAATCAGCCCCAGCATTTT. It translates to CASSEAPGGNQPQHF.

This clonotype was detected a few times. The CDR3 region is CASSIRTGGPTGELFF. The DNA of the CDR3 is TGTGCCAGTAGTATAAGGACCGGGGGCCCCACCGGGGAGCTGTTTTTT. The rearrangement joins TRBV19 to TRBJ2-2; either TRBD1 or TRBD2 may supply D (6 bases each). The germline gives CDR1 LNHDA, CDR2 SQIVND (reference sequence). This CDR3 is built from 16 residues. Trimming shortened V by 2 bases and J by 4 bases, and 14 bases separated the two germline ends.

This clonotype was recorded many times. The rearrangement uses TRBV10-1 and TRBJ2-5; tentatively, D is TRBD1 (5 bases). Trimming took off 0 bases at V and 5 bases at J, with 10 bases between the two ends. In germline, CDR1 is WNHNN, CDR2 SYGVQD (reference sequence). This CDR3 is built from 14 residues. CDR3 nucleotides: TGCGCCAGCAGTGAGTCTAGGGGTATGGAGACCCAGTACTTC. This gives the protein CASSESRGMETQYF.

In its sample, this clonotype was seen a few times. This chain connects TRBV29-1 to TRBJ2-7, with 9 positions matching TRBD1. From germline, CDR1 is SQVTM and CDR2 ANQGSEA. J lost 4 bases, V lost 0 bases, and 4 bases had no gene match. This CDR3 is 14 amino acids long. Here the CDR3 reads CSVEEGTGSYEQYF. For the CDR3, the DNA is TGCAGCGTTGAAGAAGGGACAGGGAGTTACGAGCAGTACTTC.

The chain carries TRBV5-4 and TRBJ2-2; D could derive from TRBD1 or TRBD2 (6 bases each). Germline V gene lookup returns CDR1 SGHNT and CDR2 YYREEE (reference sequence). With 0 bases removed from V and 4 bases from J, the gap between germline ends came to 16 bases. The CDR3 runs to 17 residues. CDR3 sequence reads: CASSLAGWGASTGELFF. CDR3 in DNA: TGTGCCAGCAGCTTGGCCGGTTGGGGGGCGAGCACCGGGGAGCTGTTTTTT.

This clonotype was detected ten times or more. The rearrangement uses TRBV6-1 and TRBJ1-5; D possibly corresponds to TRBD1 (6 bases). The CDR3 length is 15 residues. Germline V gives CDR1 MNHNS, CDR2 SASEGT. Between the trimmed V and J ends, which lost 7 bases and 2 bases, there was a span of 15 bases. The CDR3 is CASTEGGTGNQPQHF. DNA for the CDR3: TGTGCCAGCACCGAAGGGGGGACGGGCAATCAGCCCCAGCATTTT.

This clonotype has a count of ten or more. The chain has TRBV10-3 and TRBJ1-2; TRBD1 might be the D (5 bases). CDR1 ENHRY and CDR2 SYGVKD come from the germline V gene. With 0 bases removed from V and 1 base from J, the gap between germline ends came to 9 bases. This CDR3 comprises 15 residues. The CDR3: CAISESAGVNYGYTF. CDR3 DNA sequence: TGTGCCATCAGTGAGTCAGCGGGGGTTAACTATGGCTACACCTTC.